The 19 T cell receptor beta chains reported below all come from one sample, sequenced in a study of control samples from healthy donors and cancer patients. Here immunoSEQ multiplex PCR was the method, and the copy in TCRdb shows in-frame clones only, minus some. The sample shows about 150,000 clones, over 85% of them seen only once. Sequences were obtained from blood. The receptors were gathered from a man aged 40-49 years in good health.

This clone was counted between two and nine times. The gene calls are TRBV6-2 or TRBV6-3 and TRBJ1-5; possibly TRBD1 for D (6 bases). The CDR3 runs to 16 residues. Looked up from germline, CDR1 is MNHEY and CDR2 is SVGEGT. V was shortened by 0 bases and J by 5 bases, with 14 bases between the two germline ends. The CDR3 is CASSYSGRGIYQPQHF. In DNA form, the CDR3 reads TGTGCCAGCAGTTACTCGGGAAGGGGGATCTATCAGCCCCAGCATTTT.

V gene TRBV7-9 combines with J gene TRBJ2-7; no firm D call. The CDR3 loop spans 11 amino acids. The V gene's germline CDR1 is SEHNR and CDR2 FQNEAQ (reference sequence). V lost 3 bases and J lost 5, with 5 bases in between. CDR3 bases: TGTGCCAGCAGCTTCTCGGACGAGCAGTACTTC. Amino acids: CASSFSDEQYF. Supplemented by reference TRBV7-9 and TRBJ2-7, the full variable domain reads DTGVSQNPRHKITKRGQNVTFRCDPISEHNRLYWYRQTLGQGPEFLTYFQNEAQLEKSRLLSDRFSAERPKGSFSTLEIQRTEQGDSAMYLCASSFSDEQYFGPGTRLTVT.

This rearrangement joins TRBV6-2 or TRBV6-3 to TRBJ2-7; TRBD1 is a possible D gene (5 bases). CDR1 and CDR2 from the germline V gene are MNHEY and SVGEGT. CDR3 length: 12 amino acids. V was shortened by 6 bases and J by 4 bases, with 10 bases between the two germline ends. The CDR3, as DNA: TGTGCCAGCAGCAGGGTAGAGTACGAGCAGTACTTC. Its protein is CASSRVEYEQYF.

This chain links TRBV28 with TRBJ1-1; D is unresolved. V was pared by 1 base and J by 6 bases, with 9 bases between. This CDR3 contains 13 residues. Germline assignment: CDR1 MDHEN and CDR2 SYDVKM. The CDR3 loop is CASSLLIGSEAFF. In DNA form, the CDR3 reads TGTGCCAGCAGTTTATTGATCGGGTCTGAAGCTTTCTTT.

The V call is TRBV10-2, the J call TRBJ2-5; no reliable D call. This CDR3 is built from 12 residues. V was cut by 7 bases and J by 5 bases, with 11 bases left in between. Germline V gene sequence: CDR1 WSHSY, CDR2 SAAADI. The CDR3 spells CASKGQSETQYF. The CDR3 DNA follows: TGCGCCAGCAAGGGCCAGTCGGAGACCCAGTACTTC.

The V call is TRBV19, the J call TRBJ1-1; D ambiguous. This CDR3 has 14 amino acids. The V gene's germline CDR1 is LNHDA and CDR2 SQIVND (reference sequence). Trimming stripped 3 bases from V and 1 base from J, with 9 bases between. DNA of the CDR3: TGTGCCAGTAGTATTTGGCAGGAGAACACTGAAGCTTTCTTT. Its protein is CASSIWQENTEAFF.

The rearrangement joins TRBV9 to TRBJ2-1, with TRBD2 matching 14 bases. This CDR3 has 20 residues. V lost 3 bases to trimming and J lost 1 base; unmatched junction nucleotides: 12. Germline V lookup: CDR1 SGDLS, CDR2 YYNGEE. CDR3 residues: CASSDPPGLAGAGSYNEQFF. The CDR3 nucleotides read TGTGCCAGCAGCGATCCCCCGGGACTAGCGGGGGCAGGATCCTACAATGAGCAGTTCTTC.

This chain links TRBV5-1 with TRBJ2-7; D possibly corresponds to TRBD2 (7 bases). The CDR3 totals 15 residues. Germline-derived CDR1 and CDR2 are SGHRS and YFSETQ. V was clipped by 4 bases and J by 4 bases, with 18 bases between them. The DNA of the CDR3 is TGCGCCAGCAGCCCCGAAAGGGGGGGCGTTTACGAGCAGTACTTC. Its translation: CASSPERGGVYEQYF. Full variable domain (remainder filled in from reference TRBV5-1 and TRBJ2-7): KAGVTQTPRYLIKTRGQQVTLSCSPISGHRSVSWYQQTPGQGLQFLFEYFSETQRNKGNFPGRFSGRQFSNSRSEMNVSTLELGDSALYLCASSPERGGVYEQYFGPGTRLTVT.

The rearrangement uses TRBV19 and TRBJ2-1, with D perhaps matching TRBD1 or TRBD2 (5 bases each). This CDR3 has 15 residues. V gave up 5 bases and J gave up 10 bases, with 21 bases separating them. CDR1 and CDR2 from the germline V gene are LNHDA and SQIVND (reference sequence). For the CDR3, the DNA is TGTGCCAGTAGTGCCACCGGGACCTGGCGGTACGAGCAGTTCTTC. Amino acid sequence: CASSATGTWRYEQFF.

The chain employs TRBV7-3 and TRBJ1-1, with a possible D match to TRBD1 (6 bases). Germline values: CDR1 SGHTA, CDR2 FQGTGA. The germline V and J ends were trimmed by 5 bases and 4 bases, with 11 bases remaining between them. This CDR3 is 13 amino acids long. CDR3 region: CASSQAGVTEAFF. The CDR3 DNA reads TGTGCCAGCAGCCAGGCAGGGGTCACTGAAGCTTTCTTT.

Remarks on this clone: The same CDR3 is also encoded by other DNA sequences in this sample. The CDR3 loop is CASSLGAGEGAGELFF. CDR3 DNA sequence: TGTGCCAGCAGCTTGGGAGCGGGGGAGGGTGCCGGGGAGCTGTTTTTT. The chain carries TRBV9 and TRBJ2-2; 8 nucleotides match TRBD2. Germline lookup yields CDR1 SGDLS and CDR2 YYNGEE. Trimming took 4 bases from V and 6 from J; bases not matched to a gene: 11. The CDR3 contains 16 residues.

This chain links TRBV3-1 (or the pseudogene TRBV3-2) with TRBJ2-1; either TRBD1 or TRBD2 may supply D (5 bases each). This CDR3 region has 16 residues. Trimming removed 4 bases at V and 7 bases at J, with 20 bases between. The germline gives CDR1 LGHDT, CDR2 YNNKEL (reference sequence). The CDR3 region has the DNA TGTGCCAGCAGCCCCTCCTTGGCGGACTCAGGGAATGAGCAGTTCTTC. It translates to CASSPSLADSGNEQFF.

This sequence joins TRBV6-2 or TRBV6-3 and TRBJ2-7; D is unresolved. The V end was cut by 2 bases, the J end by 3 bases, with 11 bases between. Germline CDR1 reads MNHEY; CDR2 reads SVGEGT. CDR3 length: 14 amino acids. CDR3 in DNA: TGTGCCAGCAGTTACGGGGTCCTAAGCTACGAGCAGTACTTC. Translation gives CASSYGVLSYEQYF.

About this clone itself: A junction boundary mismatches the germline segment, possibly from a read error. The chain couples TRBV3-1 (or the pseudogene TRBV3-2) to TRBJ2-2, with 7 bases matching TRBD2. Germline CDR1 and CDR2: LGHDT and YNNKEL (reference sequence). The CDR3 contains 16 residues. The CDR3: CASTLLGGGNTGELFF. The CDR3 DNA reads TGCGCCAGCACCCTCCTGGGGGGGGGAAACACCGGGGAGCTGTTTTTT.

The chain recombines TRBV5-1 with TRBJ2-7; 7 nucleotides line up with TRBD1. The CDR3 runs to 14 residues. The V gene end was trimmed by 0 bases and the J gene end by 3 bases; junction bases not matched to a gene: 3. CDR1 SGHRS and CDR2 YFSETQ come from the germline V gene. The CDR3 DNA reads TGCGCCAGCAGCTTGGCTTACAGGGGCTACGAGCAGTACTTC. Translated, it gives CASSLAYRGYEQYF.

The chain joins TRBV29-1 to TRBJ1-3, with D possibly being TRBD1 (6 bases). The germline CDR1 and CDR2 sequences are SQVTM and ANQGSEA. This CDR3 region has 17 residues. V dropped 3 bases and J dropped 0 bases, with 18 bases sitting between them. The CDR3: CSVEGPRDTFSGNTIYF. The CDR3 DNA reads as TGCAGCGTTGAGGGCCCCCGGGACACCTTCTCTGGAAACACCATATATTTT.

The chain joins TRBV9 to TRBJ1-1; D gene unclear. V was shortened by 0 bases and J by 5 bases, with 11 bases between the two germline ends. Germline CDR1 reads SGDLS; CDR2 reads YYNGEE. The CDR3 runs to 14 residues. CDR3 loop: CASSVEIFGTEAFF. The CDR3 region has the DNA TGTGCCAGCAGCGTAGAAATCTTTGGGACTGAAGCTTTCTTT.

The chain recombines TRBV14 with TRBJ2-7; D gene ambiguous. Germline V lookup: CDR1 SGHDN, CDR2 FVKESK. CDR3 length: 12 residues. V was clipped by 1 base and J by 4 bases, with 5 bases between them. This CDR3 reads CASSQVLYEQYF. Written as DNA, the CDR3 is TGTGCCAGCAGCCAAGTACTATACGAGCAGTACTTC.

This clone was counted a single time. The chain uses TRBV18 and TRBJ2-7; 8 positions agree with TRBD1. The CDR3 consists of 14 residues. Germline V lookup: CDR1 KGHSH, CDR2 LQKENI. Trimming cost V 5 bases and J 1 base; bases outside gene matches: 4. The CDR3 DNA reads TGTGCCAGCTCAGGGGGACAGGAATCCTACGAGCAGTACTTC. Its protein product is CASSGGQESYEQYF.